The entry below gives a single T cell receptor beta chain sequence along with its context. As yet, its antigen is unknown. CDR1 MNHNS and CDR2 SASEGT come from the germline V gene. The CDR3 extends over 12 amino acids. Deletions cut 2 bases from V and 5 bases from J, with 6 bases between. Each CDR3 protein is one row after TCRdb ran MiXCR on the PCR reads. Among about 510,000 distinct CDR3 sequences, roughly 25% were seen once, and the ten largest hold over 0.6%. The data belong to a study of molecular identifiers for immune sequencing clone quantification. Study-level background: Split five ways in replicates, RNA from roughly 20,000 or 100,000 naive CD8 cells had four portions sequenced.

Study-level points and caveats: Clones carrying above 20 RNA copies accounted for over 97% of effector molecules, under 1% in naive cells.

Naive CD8 T cell sorting was performed on the CD8+CD4-CCR7+CD45RA+ phenotype. The source is a human donor in good health. Some libraries in this study had Jurkat cell RNA spiked in. The rearrangement uses TRBV6-1 and TRBJ1-1; no definite D call. Specimen: naive CD8+ T cells from blood, with Jurkat cell RNA spiked in. This sample's subset: FACS-sorted CD8+CD4-CCR7+CD45RA+ naive T cells. The CDR3 loop reads CASSEIGTEAFF. The CDR3 DNA sequence: TGTGCCAGCAGTGAAATAGGGACTGAAGCTTTCTTT.